The source of this T cell receptor (beta chain) is a study of T cells in Graves' hyperthyroidism and ophthalmopathy. Study-wide findings and caveats: Model-based prediction identified ophthalmopathy a median around 6.5 months prior to its onset.

Exclusions: uncontrolled infection, other autoimmune disease, pregnancy, lactation. Clinical symptoms, serum thyroxine and TRAb, thyroid ultrasound and orbital computed tomography were used for the diagnoses. RNA transcripts provided the source from which TCR beta CDR3 regions were amplified. The TCR CDR3 first-round RT-PCR relied on the HTBI primer set. TCRdb reprocessed the multiplex PCR reads via MiXCR and lists one record per CDR3 protein. The sample holds about 400,000 distinct CDR3 sequences; about 15% are singletons and the top ten take about 30%. This clonotype has more than one count but fewer than ten. Its target is not known. V was clipped by 2 bases and J by 14 bases; unmatched bases: 4. The CDR3 runs 13 residues. From germline, CDR1 is WSHSY and CDR2 SAAADI.

The TCR originated in a woman between 18 and 30 years old with Graves' hyperthyroidism that later progressed to Graves' ophthalmopathy. Sample: blood. The gene calls are TRBV10-2 and TRBJ2-1; 12 bases line up with TRBD2. CDR3 amino acids: CASSEGLAGKEFF. CDR3 DNA: TGCGCCAGCAGTGAGGGACTAGCGGGAAAAGAGTTCTTC.